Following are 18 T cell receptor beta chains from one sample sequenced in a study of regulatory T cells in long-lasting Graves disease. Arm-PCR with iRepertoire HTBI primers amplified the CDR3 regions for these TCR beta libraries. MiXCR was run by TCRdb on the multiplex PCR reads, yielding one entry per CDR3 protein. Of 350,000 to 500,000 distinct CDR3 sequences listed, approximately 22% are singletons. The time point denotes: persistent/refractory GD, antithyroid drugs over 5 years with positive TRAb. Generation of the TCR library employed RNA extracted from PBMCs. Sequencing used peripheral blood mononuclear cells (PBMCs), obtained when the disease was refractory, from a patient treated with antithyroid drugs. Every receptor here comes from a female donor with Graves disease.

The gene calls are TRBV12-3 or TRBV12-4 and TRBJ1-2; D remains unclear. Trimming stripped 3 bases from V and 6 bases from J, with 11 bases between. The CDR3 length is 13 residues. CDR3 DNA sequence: TGTGCCAGCAGTTTCGTCCGGGGAAATGGCTACACCTTC. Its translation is CASSFVRGNGYTF.

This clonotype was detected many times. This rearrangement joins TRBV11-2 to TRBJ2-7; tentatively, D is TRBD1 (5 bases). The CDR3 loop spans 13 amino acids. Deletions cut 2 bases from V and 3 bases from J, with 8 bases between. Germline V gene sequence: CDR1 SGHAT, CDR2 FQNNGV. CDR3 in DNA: TGTGCCAGCAGCTTACCAGGGTTCTACGAGCAGTACTTC. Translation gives CASSLPGFYEQYF.

The CDR3, as DNA: TGCAGTGCTGGGATACGGGACAGGGGAGGCGGGGCTTTCTTT. It specifies CSAGIRDRGGGAFF. The genes are TRBV20-1 and TRBJ1-1; 10 bases are shared with TRBD1. The CDR3 consists of 14 residues. Trimming took 5 bases from V and 11 from J; bases not matched to a gene: 14. Looked up from germline, CDR1 is DFQATT and CDR2 is SNEGSKA (reference sequence).

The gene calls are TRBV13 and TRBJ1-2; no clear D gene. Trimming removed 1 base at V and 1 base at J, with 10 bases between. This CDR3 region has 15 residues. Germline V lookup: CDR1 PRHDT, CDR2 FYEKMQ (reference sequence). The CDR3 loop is CASSLVRAVNYGYTF. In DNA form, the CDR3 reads TGTGCCAGCAGCTTAGTAAGGGCAGTTAACTATGGCTACACCTTC.

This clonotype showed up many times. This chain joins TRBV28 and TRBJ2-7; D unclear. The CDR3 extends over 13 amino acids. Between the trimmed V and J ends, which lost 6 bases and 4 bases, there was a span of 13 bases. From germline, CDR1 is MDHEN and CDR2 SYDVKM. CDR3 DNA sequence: TGTGCCAGCAGCCCTCCTGACTCGTACGAGCAGTACTTC. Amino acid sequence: CASSPPDSYEQYF.

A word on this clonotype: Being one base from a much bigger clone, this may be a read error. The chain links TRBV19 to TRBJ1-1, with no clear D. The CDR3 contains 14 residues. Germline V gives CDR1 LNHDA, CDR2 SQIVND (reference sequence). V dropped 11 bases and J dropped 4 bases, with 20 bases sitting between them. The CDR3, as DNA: TGTGCCGGTACCCAAAGATGGGGAGGCACTGAAGCTTTCTTT. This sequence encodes CAGTQRWGGTEAFF.

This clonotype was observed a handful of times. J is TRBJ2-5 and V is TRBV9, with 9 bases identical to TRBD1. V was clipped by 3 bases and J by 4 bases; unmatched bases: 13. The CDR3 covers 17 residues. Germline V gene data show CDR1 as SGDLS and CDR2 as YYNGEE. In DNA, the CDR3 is TGTGCCAGCAGCGCCATTCCACGGACAGGGGACGGAGAGACCCAGTACTTC. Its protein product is CASSAIPRTGDGETQYF.

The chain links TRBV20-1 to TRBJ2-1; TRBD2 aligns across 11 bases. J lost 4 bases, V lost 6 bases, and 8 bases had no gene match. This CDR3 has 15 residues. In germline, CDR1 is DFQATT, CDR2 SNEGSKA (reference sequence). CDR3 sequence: CSAIAGLAVYNEQFF. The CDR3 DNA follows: TGCAGTGCCATCGCGGGACTAGCGGTATACAATGAGCAGTTCTTC.

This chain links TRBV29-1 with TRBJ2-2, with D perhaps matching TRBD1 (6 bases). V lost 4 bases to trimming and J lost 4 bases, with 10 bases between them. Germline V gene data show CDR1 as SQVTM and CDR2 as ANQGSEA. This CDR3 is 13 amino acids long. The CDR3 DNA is TGCAGCGTTGGCCAGGGGCGCACCGGGGAGCTGTTTTTT. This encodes CSVGQGRTGELFF.

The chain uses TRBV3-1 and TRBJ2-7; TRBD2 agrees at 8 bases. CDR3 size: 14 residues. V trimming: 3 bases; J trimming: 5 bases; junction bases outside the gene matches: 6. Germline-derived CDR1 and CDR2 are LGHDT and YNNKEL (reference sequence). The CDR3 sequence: CASSQAGTRDEQYF. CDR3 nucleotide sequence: TGTGCCAGCAGCCAGGCCGGGACTAGGGACGAGCAGTACTTC.

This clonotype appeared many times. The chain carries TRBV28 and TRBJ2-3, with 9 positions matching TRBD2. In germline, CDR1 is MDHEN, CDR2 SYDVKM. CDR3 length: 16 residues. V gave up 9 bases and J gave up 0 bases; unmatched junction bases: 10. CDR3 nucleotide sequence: TGTGCCAGTTCCGACCTAGCGGGATCTAGCACAGATACGCAGTATTTT. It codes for CASSDLAGSSTDTQYF.

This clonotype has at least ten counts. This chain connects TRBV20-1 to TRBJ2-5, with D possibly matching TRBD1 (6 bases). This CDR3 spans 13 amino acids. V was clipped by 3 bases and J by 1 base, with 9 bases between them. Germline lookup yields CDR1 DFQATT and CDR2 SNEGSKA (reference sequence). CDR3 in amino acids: CSARTGGQETQYF. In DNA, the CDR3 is TGCAGTGCTAGGACAGGTGGCCAAGAGACCCAGTACTTC.

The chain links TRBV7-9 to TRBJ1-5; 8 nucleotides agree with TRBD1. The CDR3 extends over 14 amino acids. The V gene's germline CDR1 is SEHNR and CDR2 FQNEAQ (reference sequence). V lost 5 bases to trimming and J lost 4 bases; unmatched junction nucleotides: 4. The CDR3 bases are TGTGCCAGCAGCCACGACAGGGGAAATCAGCCCCAGCATTTT. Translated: CASSHDRGNQPQHF.

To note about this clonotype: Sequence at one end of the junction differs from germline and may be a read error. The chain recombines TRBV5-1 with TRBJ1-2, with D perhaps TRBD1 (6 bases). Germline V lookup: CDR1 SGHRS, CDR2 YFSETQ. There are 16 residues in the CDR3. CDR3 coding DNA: TGCGCCAGCAGCGCCGAGCCCTCAGGGGTTGACTATGGCTACGCCTTC. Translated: CASSAEPSGVDYGYAF.

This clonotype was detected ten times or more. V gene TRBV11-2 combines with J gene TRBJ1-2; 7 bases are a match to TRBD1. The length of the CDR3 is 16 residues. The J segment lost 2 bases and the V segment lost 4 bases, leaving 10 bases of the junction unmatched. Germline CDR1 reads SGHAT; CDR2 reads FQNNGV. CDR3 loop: CASSSGKGASNYGYTF. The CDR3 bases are TGTGCCAGCAGCTCAGGGAAGGGGGCGTCCAACTATGGCTACACCTTC.

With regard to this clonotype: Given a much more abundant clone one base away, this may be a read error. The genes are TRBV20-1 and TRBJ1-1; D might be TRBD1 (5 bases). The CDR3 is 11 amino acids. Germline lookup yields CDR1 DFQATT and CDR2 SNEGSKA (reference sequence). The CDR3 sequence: CILVGDAEAFF. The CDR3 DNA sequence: TGCATCCTAGTGGGGGACGCGGAAGCTTTCTTT.

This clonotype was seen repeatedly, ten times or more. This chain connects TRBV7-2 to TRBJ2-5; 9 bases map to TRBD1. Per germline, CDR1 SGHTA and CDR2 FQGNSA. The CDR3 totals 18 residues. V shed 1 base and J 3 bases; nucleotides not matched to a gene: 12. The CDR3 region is CASSLGWLRDREEETQYF. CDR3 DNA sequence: TGTGCCAGCAGCTTAGGATGGCTTAGGGACAGGGAGGAAGAGACCCAGTACTTC.

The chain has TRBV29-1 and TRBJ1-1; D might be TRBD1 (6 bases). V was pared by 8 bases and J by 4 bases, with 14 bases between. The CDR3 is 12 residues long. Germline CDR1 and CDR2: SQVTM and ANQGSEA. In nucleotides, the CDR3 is TGCAGCTTAGGAGGGGGTCCCACTGAAGCTTTCTTT. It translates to CSLGGGPTEAFF.